Following are 20 T cell receptor beta chains from one sample sequenced in a study of PD-L1 blockade in urothelial cancer. Clones were read by immunoSEQ multiplex PCR, and TCRdb kept only the in-frame ones, dropping some. The data hold roughly 77,000 clones, with around 83% observed a single time. Stated time point: pretreatment peripheral blood. Sequencing was performed on PBMCs, taken around atezolizumab (anti-PD-L1) treatment. The receptors were gathered from a woman aged 70 to 79 with urothelial cancer.

The rearrangement uses TRBV19 and TRBJ2-2, with D unclear. Germline CDR1 is LNHDA and CDR2 is SQIVND (reference sequence). The CDR3 consists of 13 residues. V lost 5 bases and J 7 bases, leaving 11 bases between the germline ends. The CDR3 bases are TGTGCCAGTAGTCCAGTTGGTATCGGGGAGCTGTTTTTT. Protein: CASSPVGIGELFF.

The chain joins TRBV10-1 to TRBJ1-5, with 8 bases lining up with TRBD1. V lost 0 bases, J lost 5 bases, and 0 bases stayed unmatched. Germline loops: CDR1 WNHNN, CDR2 SYGVQD (reference sequence). This CDR3 has 14 residues. The CDR3 reads CASSESTGDQPQHF. For the CDR3, the DNA is TGCGCCAGCAGTGAGTCGACAGGGGATCAGCCCCAGCATTTT.

The chain combines TRBV19 with TRBJ2-5; maybe TRBD2 (6 bases). The V gene lost 3 bases and the J gene lost 5 bases, with 10 bases spanning the gap. This CDR3 has 13 residues. Germline V gene data show CDR1 as LNHDA and CDR2 as SQIVND (reference sequence). The CDR3 bases are TGTGCCAGTAGTATCGGGGGAACGGAGACCCAGTACTTC. Translation gives CASSIGGTETQYF.

The V gene is TRBV30, the J gene TRBJ1-5; D perhaps matches TRBD1 (6 bases). There are 14 residues in the CDR3. Trimming took off 7 bases at V and 4 bases at J, with 17 bases between the two ends. The V gene's germline CDR1 is GTSNPN and CDR2 SVGIG (reference sequence). CDR3: CAYKFTGQNQPQHF. CDR3 DNA: TGTGCCTACAAGTTCACAGGGCAAAATCAGCCCCAGCATTTT.

The chain combines TRBV7-2 with TRBJ1-6; weak D call: TRBD1 (6 bases). The CDR3 is 18 amino acids. The germline V and J ends were trimmed by 1 base and 2 bases, with 15 bases remaining between them. The germline V gene encodes CDR1 SGHTA and CDR2 FQGNSA. CDR3 loop: CASSLGQGRGTYNSPLHF. The CDR3 DNA is TGTGCCAGCAGCTTAGGTCAGGGGAGAGGGACCTATAATTCACCCCTCCACTTT.

The chain uses TRBV5-4 and TRBJ1-1; possible D gene TRBD1, 6 bases. The CDR3 covers 15 residues. Between the trimmed V and J ends, which lost 0 bases and 3 bases, there was a span of 12 bases. The germline CDR1 and CDR2 sequences are SGHNT and YYREEE (reference sequence). Here the CDR3 reads CASSLEGNRDTEAFF. The CDR3 bases are TGTGCCAGCAGCTTGGAGGGAAACAGGGACACTGAAGCTTTCTTT.

The rearrangement joins TRBV12-5 to TRBJ1-3, with D perhaps matching TRBD1 (5 bases). This CDR3 spans 18 amino acids. V shed 3 bases and J shed 0 bases, with 18 bases lying between them. CDR1 LGHNT and CDR2 FRNRAP come from the germline V gene. The CDR3 sequence is CASGFLTEHFDSGNTIYF. CDR3 nucleotides: TGTGCTAGTGGTTTTCTGACAGAACATTTTGACTCTGGAAACACCATATATTTT.

The rearrangement uses TRBV27 and TRBJ2-1; the D gene is possibly TRBD2 (6 bases). Trimming removed 4 bases at V and 1 base at J, with 11 bases between. The length of the CDR3 is 15 residues. Looked up from germline, CDR1 is MNHEY and CDR2 is SMNVEV (reference sequence). This CDR3 is CASSSSGQSYNEQFF. Here the CDR3 DNA reads TGTGCCAGCAGTTCGAGCGGGCAGTCCTACAATGAGCAGTTCTTC.

The chain links TRBV5-5 to TRBJ1-5, with D possibly being TRBD1 (5 bases). V lost 4 bases, J lost 5 bases, and 16 bases lay in between. CDR3 length: 15 amino acids. Per germline, CDR1 SGHKS and CDR2 YYEKEE (reference sequence). Here the CDR3 DNA reads TGTGCCAGCAGCCCTCTGGGGGGGTTGCATCAGCCCCAGCATTTT. This sequence encodes CASSPLGGLHQPQHF.

This clone was observed a single time. V is TRBV11-3 and J is TRBJ2-1, with D possibly matching TRBD1 (6 bases). The germline gives CDR1 SGHNT, CDR2 YENEEA. V lost 5 bases and J lost 7, with 15 bases in between. There are 14 residues in the CDR3. Written as DNA, the CDR3 is TGTGCCAGCAGCCCCCGGACAGATTCAAATGAGCAGTTCTTC. Translated: CASSPRTDSNEQFF.

This clone appeared a single time. Within the sample, other DNA sequences also encode this same CDR3. V is TRBV18 and J is TRBJ2-1; 9 bases agree with TRBD1. After removal of 6 bases from V and 0 bases from J, the junction contained 3 bases not matched to a gene. CDR3 length: 15 residues. Germline loops: CDR1 KGHSH, CDR2 LQKENI. The DNA for the CDR3 is TGTGCCAGCTCGCTGGGACAGGGCTCCTACAATGAGCAGTTCTTC. Encoded protein: CASSLGQGSYNEQFF.

The chain recombines TRBV7-9 with TRBJ2-5; 8 nucleotides align to TRBD2. The trim removed 3 bases at V and 2 bases at J, leaving 8 bases unmatched. The V gene's germline CDR1 is SEHNR and CDR2 FQNEAQ (reference sequence). The CDR3 sequence is 16 residues long. The CDR3 DNA sequence: TGTGCCAGCAGCTTTAGCACTAGCGGTTCACAAGAGACCCAGTACTTC. Translating gives CASSFSTSGSQETQYF.

In its sample, this clone was seen once. This chain uses TRBV4-2 with TRBJ2-3, with 9 bases aligning to TRBD2. V lost 0 bases, J lost 4 bases, and 8 bases stayed unmatched. The CDR3 sequence is 17 residues long. The germline CDR1 and CDR2 sequences are LGHNA and YNFKEQ. CDR3 region: CASSQEASGAGADTQYF. The CDR3, as DNA: TGTGCCAGCAGCCAAGAAGCTAGCGGGGCAGGGGCAGATACGCAGTATTTT.

The chain uses TRBV28 and TRBJ2-7; 11 bases are a match to TRBD2. The CDR3 contains 15 residues. CDR1 is MDHEN and CDR2 is SYDVKM in the germline V gene. Trimming removed 2 bases from V and 3 bases from J; junction bases left unmatched: 3. The DNA for the CDR3 is TGTGCCAGCAGTTTAATCGGACTAGCGGGCTACGAGCAGTACTTC. This encodes CASSLIGLAGYEQYF. Combining the CDR3 with reference TRBV28 and TRBJ2-7 gives the whole variable domain DVKVTQSSRYLVKRTGEKVFLECVQDMDHENMFWYRQDPGLGLRLIYFSYDVKMKEKGDIPEGYSVSREKKERFSLILESASTNQTSMYLCASSLIGLAGYEQYFGPGTRLTVT.

The chain recombines TRBV4-2 with TRBJ2-7; D is perhaps TRBD2 (5 bases). V lost 4 bases and J lost 7, with 20 bases in between. Germline assignment: CDR1 LGHNA and CDR2 YNFKEQ. This CDR3 is built from 15 residues. CDR3 sequence: CASSPEKGAPGEQYF. Here the CDR3 DNA reads TGTGCCAGCAGCCCGGAGAAGGGAGCCCCGGGGGAGCAGTACTTC.

The chain is built from TRBV5-1 and TRBJ2-3; no clear D gene. This CDR3 has 13 residues. Germline V gene data show CDR1 as SGHRS and CDR2 as YFSETQ. Trimming took off 3 bases at V and 2 bases at J, with 7 bases between the two ends. The CDR3 protein is CASSSYVTDTQYF. The CDR3, as DNA: TGCGCCAGCAGCTCCTATGTCACAGATACGCAGTATTTT.

The rearrangement uses TRBV15 and TRBJ2-3, with TRBD2 identical over 10 bases. CDR1 and CDR2 from the germline V gene are LNHNV and YYDKDF (reference sequence). There are 16 residues in the CDR3. Trimming took 7 bases from V and 4 from J; bases not matched to a gene: 11. The CDR3, as DNA: TGTGCCACCACCGGTGGAAGCGGGGGGGCCTCAGATACGCAGTATTTT. The encoded protein is CATTGGSGGASDTQYF.

The V call is TRBV19, the J call TRBJ2-7, with TRBD1 matching over 8 bases. CDR3 length: 15 residues. V lost 5 bases to trimming and J lost 4 bases; unmatched junction nucleotides: 10. Germline loops: CDR1 LNHDA, CDR2 SQIVND (reference sequence). As DNA, the CDR3 is TGTGCCAGTAGTCCGAGGACAGGGAGACTATACGAGCAGTACTTC. This encodes CASSPRTGRLYEQYF. The full variable domain, rest sourced from reference TRBV19 and TRBJ2-7, is DGGITQSPKYLFRKEGQNVTLSCEQNLNHDAMYWYRQDPGQGLRLIYYSQIVNDFQKGDIAEGYSVSREKKESFPLTVTSAQKNPTAFYLCASSPRTGRLYEQYFGPGTRLTVT.

The chain combines TRBV30 with TRBJ2-7; TRBD1 agrees at 9 bases. There are 12 residues in the CDR3. Germline V lookup: CDR1 GTSNPN, CDR2 SVGIG (reference sequence). The V gene end was trimmed by 3 bases and the J gene end by 5 bases; junction bases not matched to a gene: 2. For the CDR3, the DNA is TGTGCCTGGAGACAGGGGGCCCACGAGCAGTACTTC. It codes for CAWRQGAHEQYF.

The V and J genes are TRBV5-1 and TRBJ2-1; 7 nucleotides line up with TRBD1. V lost 0 bases and J lost 8; bases outside the gene matches: 8. CDR3 length: 15 residues. CDR1 and CDR2 (germline): SGHRS, YFSETQ. In DNA form, the CDR3 reads TGCGCCAGCAGCTTGGTGGTGGTAGGGGGCGATGAGCAGTTCTTC. It translates to CASSLVVVGGDEQFF.